This TCR beta chain derives from a study of cytomegalovirus exposure and HLA in healthy donors (dated by TCRdb to about 2017). In terms of the full investigation: In an earlier analysis of some 550 of the donors, roughly 300 Gb of sequence data and 95 million to 130 million unique TCR beta sequences from roughly 190 million T cells were reported. About 280 gigabases of sequencing data and 75 million to 85 million unique TCR sequences made up an early release that covered some 640 HLA-typed donors. The genetic ancestry cluster associated with self-reported Caucasian donors included 65% to 90% of the 300 to 400 genotyped donors. The study aimed to test whether cataloging public T cell receptors could reveal signatures of past pathogen exposure. The T cell repertoires of 666 subjects were profiled by immunosequencing and related to cytomegalovirus serostatus. Besides the first cohort of some 670 subjects, a separate validation cohort made up of over a hundred different subjects was used. To predict cytomegalovirus infection status, the study combined high-throughput TCR immunosequencing, statistical association of individual TCRs with disease status, and machine learning. A later analysis re-analyzed previously published TCR beta repertoires from about 600 donors and added high-resolution HLA genotyping to study TCR occurrence patterns. The later analysis used no new phenotypic data to find candidate immune exposures, relying instead on TCR beta sequences and their occurrence across donors. An earlier analysis of several hundred of the donors applied high-throughput TCR beta sequencing to assess whether each TCR beta V gene segment acted as functional or pseudogenic. Alongside the repertoire data, information on donor age, sex, ethnicity and CMV serostatus was compiled. A later genetic analysis used genome-wide SNP genotypes for about 65% of the roughly 670 donors, treating that subset as a discovery cohort. Every repertoire in the discovery cohort had been generated on one and the same sequencing platform. Class I and class II HLA loci were covered by the typing at four-digit resolution. Typing coverage varied by locus: about 629-630 donors for A, B, C, DRB1 and DQB1; roughly 510 for DQA1; over 600 for DPA1; approximately 470 for DPB1. About five DR-DQ haplotypes were handled as single units for association and clustering because linkage in the cohort was strong. Among about 410 genotyped donors of the cohort, an average of roughly 230,000 unique TCR beta nucleotide sequences was sequenced per donor, of which roughly 17% were non-productive. General study outcomes and caveats: The sequencing pipeline was judged likely to have produced a cluster of highly shared sequence variants as a technical artifact. A later analysis reported that several top co-occurrence clusters appeared linked to parvovirus B19, influenza, CMV and Epstein-Barr virus. Across donors, most TCR sequences were observed very rarely, whereas some public TCRs were present in many individuals. A later analysis associated 16,951 TCR beta sequences with specific HLA alleles at a false discovery rate of 0.05. Linkage disequilibrium might explain the correlated functional status among segregating V segments, but an unknown experimental factor could not be excluded. According to the authors, the approach could potentially be generalized to other disease states and immunological phenotypes. The only immune exposure information available for the cohort was CMV serostatus. A later analysis found that HLA-associated TCR beta chains were more clonally expanded and had lower generation probabilities than equally common non-associated chains. In a later genetic analysis, a missense DCLRE1C variant was associated with V-gene and J-gene trimming of TCR beta chains, and the association was replicated in an independent cohort. A later analysis found that most CMV-associated TCR beta chains appeared HLA-restricted, with HLA associations seemingly driven largely by CMV exposure. Presence/absence analyses assumed roughly uniform sequencing depth across donors, an assumption that may not hold. In both the original and validation cohorts, the classifier was reported to diagnose cytomegalovirus status with high specificity and sensitivity. Because some donors lacked HLA typing at each locus, the association tests relied only on the typed subset. Only TCR beta chains were sequenced in this cohort, and the absence of alpha or paired-chain data limited detectable features. Because counts were too low, seventeen rarely observed V segments, including chromosome 9 orphons, were excluded from the earlier analysis of around 590 of the donors. A later genetic analysis reported fewer N-insertions in productive TCRs among donors in an Asian-associated ancestry cluster than the 666-donor mean. A later analysis found that TCR association rates varied across HLA loci, with DRB1 alleles showing the most associated TCRs and HLA-C alleles the fewest. An earlier analysis of roughly 570 of the donors showed that most TCR beta V segments appeared in productive rearrangements either about 87% or about 30% of the time, which broadly matched IMGT annotations. When HLA alleles, especially DR and DQ, strongly co-occurred, TCR associations were difficult to assign to individual alleles. In vitro tests confirmed that a few of the cytomegalovirus-associated TCR beta chains recognize cytomegalovirus antigens. In the study, about 150 TCR beta chains were listed as associated with cytomegalovirus. A further reported finding was that TCR beta sequences accurately predicted the HLA-A and HLA-B alleles for most subjects in the first cohort.

Turning to this clone: The clone's antigen remains unknown. No per-base quality is available; no much larger clone lies one base away.

To prepare the library, the immunoSEQ multiplex PCR assay was applied. For the multiplex PCR, a mixture combining 60 forward primers for TCR Vbeta segments and 13 reverse primers for TCR Jbeta segments was used. The CDR3 region of rearranged TCR beta genes was amplified from genomic DNA by a multiplex PCR assay. Amplified TCR beta libraries were sequenced as 87-base-pair reads on the Illumina HiSeq System. The source study handled its data this way. In a later analysis, tens of millions of unique TCR beta chains were counted across the approximately 640 repertoires, and some 10 million of these chains were shared by at least two donors. Raw reads were error-corrected and collapsed into unique sequences with a nearest-neighbor algorithm that merged closely related sequences to remove PCR and sequencing errors. Alignment of CDR3 sequences to IMGT reference sequences was used to assign V, D and J gene segments. For a sequence to be retained, a match of at least six nucleotides to both a V gene segment and a J gene segment was required. A rearrangement counted as productive if the CDR3 had no stop codons and remained in frame with V and J, and every other rearrangement counted as non-productive. Following IMGT convention, CDR3 was defined as the stretch from the second conserved V-encoded cysteine up to the conserved J-encoded phenylalanine. The earlier analysis of some 540 of the donors excluded any sequence lacking an unambiguous match to a single V gene segment. In an earlier analysis of 587 of the donors, V segments were called functional above 56.7% productive rearrangements and were called segregating when the between-donor standard deviation exceeded 5%. A statistical classification framework was built for diagnosing cytomegalovirus status from the catalog of TCR beta chain sequences. In a later analysis, TCR nucleotide sequences were compared against IMGT/GENE-DB human TR gene sequences so that V and J genes could be assigned. A later analysis assigned CDR3 sequences and most-parsimonious VDJ recombination scenarios with the TCRdist pipeline. In a later analysis, each TCR beta chain was defined by its CDR3 amino acid sequence together with its V-gene family, and reads lacking a unique V-gene family were excluded. As a way to deal with suspected cross-contamination and a sequencing artifact, a later analysis dropped hundreds of nucleotide sequences that were highly shared and had low generation probability. In a later analysis, a clonal expansion index for each public chain was calculated from normalized within-repertoire ranks of inferred template counts. In a later analysis, generation probabilities were computed with a VDJ recombination model fitted to out-of-frame rearrangements, and the resulting probabilities were checked against IGoR. Hypergeometric tests were used in a later analysis to score TCR-TCR, TCR-HLA and TCR-CMV co-occurrence, with a repertoire-size bias correction applied to the TCR pairs. To estimate false discovery rates, a later analysis permuted the HLA or CMV assignments 20 times. In a later analysis, co-occurring TCRs were grouped with DBSCAN, and TCRdist sequence similarity was added when clustering was performed within HLA-allele-positive subsets. Repertoires with fewer than 30,000 or more than 120,000 public chains were left out of co-occurrence clustering, as were about five repertoires with anomalous nucleotide sharing. The table was pulled from immuneACCESS by TCRdb, which kept in-frame rearrangements only. Such tables lose some clones; where checked, under half of the loss comes from unresolved V genes, and the rest has no known cause. V, J and clone size derive from that table, while D and trimming were established from the DNA sequence. Across this sample there are 130,000 or so clones, with roughly 60% seen only once. The ten largest make up less than 3% of the sample.

The cohort consisted of fewer than 700 healthy bone marrow donors. All cohort members were sampled while nominally healthy, although unrecorded immune exposures were likely present. The donor tested CMV seronegative and was one of the 352 seronegative cohort members. A peripheral blood sample was provided by each donor, and peripheral blood mononuclear cells were used for TCR beta sequencing. The Qiagen DNeasy Blood Extraction Kit was used to extract genomic DNA from the blood cell samples. The receptor was derived from a woman aged 35 to 49 in good health and CMV-seronegative. The sequencing sample was made of PBMCs.

The CDR3 region: CASSGPDNRGGVWYEQYF. At the DNA level, the sequence is TGTGCCAGTAGTGGCCCGGACAACAGGGGAGGAGTATGGTACGAGCAGTACTTC. This sequence uses TRBV19 and TRBJ2-7; TRBD1 is possibly the D segment (7 matching bases). The CDR3 measures 18 amino acids from cysteine to phenylalanine. The CDR3 DNA has 54 bases and is translated from base 1. From the germline V gene (reference sequence), CDR1 is LNHDA and CDR2 is SQIVND. V sheds 5 bases and J sheds 4 bases, leaving 27 bases between their ends.